This is a list of T cell receptor beta chains from one sample in a study of control samples from healthy donors and cancer patients. TCRdb keeps only in-frame clones here, not all; method: immunoSEQ multiplex PCR. Among fewer than 110,000 clones listed, approximately 90% were seen once. The sample consisted of PBMCs. These receptors all stem from a man aged 60 to 75 with lung cancer. CDR3s include the opening cysteine and the closing phenylalanine or tryptophan. D genes are given only for firm matches. Rows give clone size only sometimes, using once, few, many, or a class for an expanded clone.

clone_size j_call v_call d_call cdr3_aa cdr3_nt
. TRBJ1-6 TRBV18 TRBD1 CASSPMGQGNSPLHF TGTGCCAGCTCACCGATGGGACAGGGGAATTCACCCCTCCACTTT
. TRBJ2-2 TRBV27 . CASRRGGTGELFF TGTGCCAGCAGGAGGGGGGGCACCGGGGAGCTGTTTTTT
. TRBJ1-2 TRBV30 . CAWRQGLRYGYTF TGTGCCTGGAGACAGGGCCTTCGCTATGGCTACACCTTC
. TRBJ1-1 TRBV6-5 . CASSYSSTANTEAFF TGTGCCAGCAGTTACTCTTCGACCGCGAACACTGAAGCTTTCTTT
. TRBJ1-1 TRBV7-9 . CASHLGSEAFF TGTGCCAGCCATTTGGGGTCGGAAGCTTTCTTT
. TRBJ1-2 TRBV29-1 . CSVAGNYGYTF TGCAGCGTTGCAGGAAACTATGGCTACACCTTC
. TRBJ1-4 TRBV30 . CAWSVRGKSFF TGTGCCTGGAGTGTAAGGGGTAAATCGTTTTTT
. TRBJ1-4 TRBV7-9 . CASSLAIERGREKLFF TGTGCCAGCAGCTTAGCCATTGAGAGGGGTCGAGAAAAACTGTTTTTT
. TRBJ2-3 TRBV18 . CASSPRRVSTDTQYF TGTGCCAGCTCACCTCGGAGGGTAAGCACAGATACGCAGTATTTT
. TRBJ2-1 TRBV6-5 TRBD2 CASSMLAGGNNEQFF TGTGCCAGCAGTATGCTAGCGGGGGGAAACAATGAGCAGTTCTTC
. TRBJ1-3 TRBV18 TRBD1 CASSPQPRQGQRNTIYF TGTGCCAGCTCACCACAACCTCGACAGGGCCAGAGAAACACCATATATTTT
. TRBJ1-1 TRBV30 . CAWKWGATEAFF TGTGCCTGGAAATGGGGGGCTACTGAAGCTTTCTTT
. TRBJ2-2 TRBV4-1 TRBD2 CASSPVASGRTGELFF TGCGCCAGCAGCCCTGTAGCTAGCGGCCGCACCGGGGAGCTGTTTTTT
few TRBJ1-6 TRBV5-8 TRBD1 CASSGGQIYNSPLHF TGTGCCAGCAGCGGGGGACAGATTTATAATTCACCCCTCCACTTT
. TRBJ1-6 TRBV25-1 . CASRMDSTLSPLHF TGTGCCAGCAGAATGGACAGCACTCTTTCACCCCTCCACTTT
once TRBJ2-1 TRBV12-5 . CASGFWDEQFF TGTGCTAGTGGTTTCTGGGACGAGCAGTTCTTC
few TRBJ2-5 TRBV10-2 TRBD1 CASSDLGQGGETQYF TGCGCCAGCAGTGACCTTGGACAGGGCGGAGAGACCCAGTACTTC
. TRBJ2-3 TRBV29-1 . CSVTEERRAPTDTQYF TGCAGCGTTACGGAGGAACGGCGGGCCCCCACAGATACGCAGTATTTT
. TRBJ1-2 TRBV7-9 . CASSSDSQMGSLYGYTF TGTGCCAGCAGCTCAGACAGTCAGATGGGGTCTCTTTATGGCTACACCTTC
. TRBJ1-3 TRBV27 . CASSLYWSSGGNTIYF TGTGCCAGCAGTTTATACTGGTCTAGTGGTGGAAACACCATATATTTT
once TRBJ1-5 TRBV27 . CASSWTASNQPQHF TGTGCCAGCAGTTGGACAGCAAGCAATCAGCCCCAGCATTTT
once TRBJ1-2 TRBV5-1 TRBD1 CASSWGTGALNYGYTF TGCGCCAGCAGCTGGGGGACAGGGGCGTTAAACTATGGCTACACCTTC